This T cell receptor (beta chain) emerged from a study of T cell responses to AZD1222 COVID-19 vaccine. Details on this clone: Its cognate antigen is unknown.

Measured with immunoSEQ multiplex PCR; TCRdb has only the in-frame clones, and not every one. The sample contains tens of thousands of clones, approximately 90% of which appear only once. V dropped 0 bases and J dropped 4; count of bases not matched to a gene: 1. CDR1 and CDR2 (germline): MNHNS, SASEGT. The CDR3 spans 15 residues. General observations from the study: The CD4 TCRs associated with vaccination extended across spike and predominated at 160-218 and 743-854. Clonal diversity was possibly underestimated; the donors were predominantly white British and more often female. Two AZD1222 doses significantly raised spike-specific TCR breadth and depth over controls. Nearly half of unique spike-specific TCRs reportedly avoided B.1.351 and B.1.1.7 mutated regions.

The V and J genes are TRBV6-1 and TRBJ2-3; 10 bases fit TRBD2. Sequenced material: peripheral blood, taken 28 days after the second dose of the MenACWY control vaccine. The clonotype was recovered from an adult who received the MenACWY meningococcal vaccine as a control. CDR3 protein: CASSEALAGADTQYF. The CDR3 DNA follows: TGTGCCAGCAGTGAAGCGCTAGCGGGAGCAGATACGCAGTATTTT.